This TCR beta chain was sequenced during a study of cytomegalovirus exposure and HLA in healthy donors. Donors were drawn from the approximately 110-subject validation cohort, separate from the roughly 670-subject first cohort. This table comes from immunoSEQ multiplex PCR, and its TCRdb copy is limited to in-frame clones, with some not included. Of about 220,000 clones in the sample, approximately 88% were seen once. Findings and caveats of the study: For most TCR sequences rarity was the rule, although some public TCRs occurred in many donors.

Germline loops: CDR1 SGHVS, CDR2 FQNEAQ. Losses at the gene ends were 5 bases for V and 5 bases for J; bases not matched to a gene: 5. This CDR3 contains 16 residues. Regarding this clone: Its target is unknown.

The chain is built from TRBV7-8 and TRBJ2-3, with 15 bases aligning to TRBD2. This receptor was taken from a young woman in good health and CMV-seropositive. Sample: PBMCs. CDR3 region: CASSLGLAGGGDTQYF. The CDR3 region has the DNA TGTGCCAGCAGCCTCGGACTAGCGGGAGGGGGAGATACGCAGTATTTT.